Shown below are 32 T cell receptor beta chains from a single sample sequenced in a study of T cell repertoires in cytomegalovirus infection. MiXCR, applied by TCRdb to the reads, yields one record per CDR3 protein. The sample has about 830,000 distinct CDR3 sequences, around a third seen once. These TCRs are of unknown antigen specificity. Material: cultured CD8+ T cells from PBMCs, obtained from culture after CMV antigen stimulation. The source is a human donor in good health (CMV status not recorded). Some clones in this sample may be carry-over from other donors' samples.

This clonotype was picked up one time. The chain carries TRBV7-8 and TRBJ2-2, with D tentatively TRBD1 or TRBD2 (7 bases each). CDR3 size: 16 residues. From germline, CDR1 is SGHVS and CDR2 FQNEAQ. Trimming removed 5 bases at V and 2 bases at J, with 15 bases between. The DNA for the CDR3 is TGTGCCAGCAGCCCTTGGGAGGGGGCAAACACCGGGGAGCTGTTTTTT. This codes for CASSPWEGANTGELFF.

The V gene is TRBV19, the J gene TRBJ2-1, with 10 bases aligning to TRBD2. This CDR3 is 15 amino acids long. V lost 2 bases to trimming and J lost 8 bases; unmatched junction nucleotides: 6. The germline CDR1 and CDR2 sequences are LNHDA and SQIVND (reference sequence). CDR3 in amino acids: CASSIPPSGGDEQFF. In DNA form, the CDR3 reads TGTGCCAGTAGTATACCCCCCAGCGGGGGGGATGAGCAGTTCTTC. The whole variable domain, filled in from reference TRBV19 and TRBJ2-1, reads DGGITQSPKYLFRKEGQNVTLSCEQNLNHDAMYWYRQDPGQGLRLIYYSQIVNDFQKGDIAEGYSVSREKKESFPLTVTSAQKNPTAFYLCASSIPPSGGDEQFFGPGTRLTVL.

The rearrangement links TRBV10-3 to TRBJ2-7; D is possibly TRBD1 or TRBD2 (5 bases each). The germline V gene encodes CDR1 ENHRY and CDR2 SYGVKD. V shed 8 bases and J shed 4 bases, with 6 bases lying between them. The CDR3 has 10 residues. For the CDR3, the DNA is TGTGCCATCGGGGGATACGAGCAGTACTTC. This gives the protein CAIGGYEQYF.

The sample holds many counts of this clonotype. The chain uses TRBV4-3 and TRBJ2-3, with D possibly being TRBD2 (6 bases). Germline V gene data show CDR1 as LGHNA and CDR2 as YSLEER. V was clipped by 0 bases and J by 12 bases, with 13 bases between them. The CDR3 is 13 amino acids. The CDR3 sequence is CASSQDKLAKQYF. CDR3 DNA: TGCGCCAGCAGCCAAGATAAACTAGCAAAACAGTATTTT.

J is TRBJ1-1 and V is TRBV6-5, with 7 bases that match TRBD1. This CDR3 has 14 amino acids. Germline lookup yields CDR1 MNHEY and CDR2 SVGAGI. Germline trimming cut 5 bases from V and 8 bases from J; bases unmatched to any gene: 11. DNA for the CDR3: TGTGCCAGCAGTCCAACAGGGGCCCCCGCCGAAGCTTTCTTT. Translating it yields CASSPTGAPAEAFF.

The J gene is TRBJ1-2, the V gene TRBV2; 9 bases map to TRBD1. V dropped 6 bases and J dropped 4; count of bases not matched to a gene: 9. Germline lookup yields CDR1 SNHLY and CDR2 FYNNEI. The CDR3 consists of 15 residues. The CDR3 region is CASRPPGQGGYGYTF. The CDR3 DNA follows: TGTGCCAGCAGACCACCGGGACAGGGCGGCTATGGCTACACCTTC.

To note about this clonotype: This may be a read error: a much more frequent sequence differs by one nucleotide. The rearrangement links TRBV12-3 or TRBV12-4 to TRBJ2-1; tentatively, D is TRBD1 (5 bases). This CDR3 comprises 15 residues. Trimming left V 3 bases short and J 6 bases short, with 15 bases between. CDR3 protein: CASSFAMAGSNEQFF. The CDR3 DNA sequence: TGTGCCAGCAGTTTTGCTATGGCAGGGTCCAATGAGCAGTTCTTC.

CDR3 loop: CASSQVRGKNEQFF. As DNA, the CDR3 is TGCGCCAGCAGCCAAGTCCGGGGGAAGAATGAGCAGTTCTTC. The chain is built from TRBV4-1 and TRBJ2-1; weak D call: TRBD2 (6 bases). V was cut by 1 base and J by 7 bases, with 11 bases left in between. The CDR3 is 14 amino acids. Germline CDR1 reads MGHRA; CDR2 reads YSYEKL.

This clonotype was recorded a few times. This chain links TRBV27 with TRBJ2-7; 8 bases are a match to TRBD1. V was pared by 0 bases and J by 6 bases, with 7 bases of the junction left unmatched. CDR1 is MNHEY and CDR2 is SMNVEV in the germline V gene (reference sequence). The CDR3 covers 15 residues. CDR3 DNA sequence: TGTGCCAGCAGTTTATCGGGCAGGGGGCTTGTCGAGCAGTACTTC. Translating it yields CASSLSGRGLVEQYF.

In this sample, this clonotype turned up a few times. The genes are TRBV2 and TRBJ2-1, with 10 bases fitting TRBD1. CDR3 length: 15 residues. Trimming took 6 bases from V and 3 from J; bases not matched to a gene: 5. CDR1 is SNHLY and CDR2 is FYNNEI in the germline V gene. This CDR3 reads CASRGTGERYNEQFF. CDR3 nucleotides: TGTGCCAGCAGGGGGACAGGGGAGCGCTACAATGAGCAGTTCTTC.

The chain is built from TRBV5-6 and TRBJ1-1; weak D call: TRBD1 (6 bases). The CDR3 is 15 amino acids. Germline V gene data show CDR1 as SGHDT and CDR2 as YYEEEE. The V end was cut by 4 bases, the J end by 6 bases, with 19 bases between. The CDR3 DNA reads as TGTGCCAGCAGCACTCCGACCCAGGGGTCCTCTGAAGCTTTCTTT. Translation: CASSTPTQGSSEAFF. The full variable domain, completed using reference TRBV5-6 and TRBJ1-1, is DAGVTQSPTHLIKTRGQQVTLRCSPKSGHDTVSWYQQALGQGPQFIFQYYEEEERQRGNFPDRFSGHQFPNYSSELNVNALLLGDSALYLCASSTPTQGSSEAFFGQGTRLTVV.

The chain employs TRBV27 and TRBJ1-2; D gene uncertain. The CDR3 totals 12 residues. The germline V gene has CDR1 MNHEY and CDR2 SMNVEV (reference sequence). The V and J ends lost 7 bases and 4 bases respectively, with 10 bases between them. The chain's CDR3 is CASKRSGYGYTF. The CDR3 bases are TGTGCCAGCAAACGGTCCGGCTATGGCTACACCTTC.

This clonotype has a count of ten or more. The chain carries TRBV7-2 and TRBJ2-1; 10 nucleotides line up with TRBD2. Trimming at V came to 6 bases and at J to 8 bases, leaving 7 bases not matched to a gene. The CDR3 sequence is 14 residues long. Germline lookup yields CDR1 SGHTA and CDR2 FQGNSA. The CDR3 sequence is CASRSGGASHEQFF. The DNA for the CDR3 is TGTGCCAGCAGGAGCGGGGGGGCCTCCCATGAGCAGTTCTTC.

This chain joins TRBV5-6 and TRBJ2-7; a possible D gene is TRBD2 (6 bases). The CDR3 length is 15 residues. Germline lookup yields CDR1 SGHDT and CDR2 YYEEEE. V dropped 0 bases and J dropped 3 bases, with 13 bases sitting between them. Written as DNA, the CDR3 is TGTGCCAGCAGCTTGGGTTACGGGGGAAACTACGAGCAGTACTTC. Its protein is CASSLGYGGNYEQYF.

This clonotype was seen a handful of times. The chain uses TRBV5-1 and TRBJ2-2; D perhaps matches TRBD1 (5 bases). Trimming removed 4 bases at V and 6 bases at J, with 19 bases between. The CDR3 covers 16 residues. CDR1 is SGHRS and CDR2 is YFSETQ in the germline V gene. The CDR3 spells CASSPMGPLGSGELFF. The DNA for the CDR3 is TGCGCCAGCAGCCCCATGGGGCCTCTTGGGTCCGGGGAGCTGTTTTTT. Using reference TRBV5-1 and TRBJ2-2 for the parts outside the CDR3, the full variable domain is KAGVTQTPRYLIKTRGQQVTLSCSPISGHRSVSWYQQTPGQGLQFLFEYFSETQRNKGNFPGRFSGRQFSNSRSEMNVSTLELGDSALYLCASSPMGPLGSGELFFGEGSRLTVL.

This sequence joins TRBV7-9 and TRBJ2-2; TRBD1 might be the D (6 bases). Deletions cut 5 bases from V and 3 bases from J, with 16 bases between. This CDR3 is built from 16 residues. Looked up from germline, CDR1 is SEHNR and CDR2 is FQNEAQ (reference sequence). CDR3 sequence (DNA): TGTGCCAGCAGCCCCATGCAGGGGCTGGACACCGGGGAGCTGTTTTTT. Residues: CASSPMQGLDTGELFF. Full variable domain (missing parts from reference TRBV7-9 and TRBJ2-2): DTGVSQNPRHKITKRGQNVTFRCDPISEHNRLYWYRQTLGQGPEFLTYFQNEAQLEKSRLLSDRFSAERPKGSFSTLEIQRTEQGDSAMYLCASSPMQGLDTGELFFGEGSRLTVL.

This clonotype was observed at least ten times. The rearrangement links TRBV7-2 to TRBJ1-1, with D perhaps TRBD1 (5 bases). CDR3 size: 15 residues. V was shortened by 3 bases and J by 4 bases, with 15 bases between the two germline ends. Germline assignment: CDR1 SGHTA and CDR2 FQGNSA. For the CDR3, the DNA is TGTGCCAGCAGCTTCGGATTAGACAGTGGCACTGAAGCTTTCTTT. Protein: CASSFGLDSGTEAFF.

Turning to this clonotype: This may arise from a read error, as a much more abundant clone is one base away. Because the CDR3's place on the DNA is in doubt, the DNA is left out and the CDR3 is given as listed by TCRdb. This chain connects TRBV7-2 to TRBJ1-6; whether TRBD1, the table's D call, matches the DNA was not checked. The CDR3 spans 17 residues, counting both ends. Germline V gene lookup returns CDR1 SGHTA and CDR2 FQGNSA. Here the CDR3 reads CASSWGDGASYNSPLDF.

The CDR3 DNA reads TGTGCCAGCAGCTCACTTTCTGGCGGGGGGCCCAATGAGCAGTTCTTC. This encodes CASSSLSGGGPNEQFF. This chain links TRBV7-8 with TRBJ2-1; 8 nucleotides align to TRBD2. The germline V gene encodes CDR1 SGHVS and CDR2 FQNEAQ. J gave up 6 bases and V 4 bases, and 11 bases lay outside the gene matches. The CDR3 consists of 16 residues.

J is TRBJ2-1 and V is TRBV7-9, with 8 bases lining up with TRBD1. The germline V gene has CDR1 SEHNR and CDR2 FQNEAQ (reference sequence). CDR3 length: 14 amino acids. V lost 5 bases to trimming and J lost 8 bases; unmatched junction nucleotides: 8. The chain's CDR3 is CASSRDRSIDEQFF. DNA for the CDR3: TGTGCCAGCAGCCGGGACAGGAGTATCGATGAGCAGTTCTTC.

The chain combines TRBV6-1 with TRBJ2-1; maybe TRBD2 (6 bases). The V gene lost 7 bases and the J gene lost 2 bases, with 12 bases spanning the gap. CDR1 and CDR2 from the germline V gene are MNHNS and SASEGT. CDR3 size: 14 residues. CDR3 DNA: TGTGCCAGCAAACCCCAGCGGGCCTACAATGAGCAGTTCTTC. This gives the protein CASKPQRAYNEQFF.

This clonotype appeared once. The chain combines TRBV4-1 with TRBJ2-7; D might be TRBD1 or TRBD2, each matching 5 bases. Germline V CDR1 and CDR2: MGHRA, YSYEKL. The CDR3 is 17 amino acids. V was trimmed by 0 bases and J by 4 bases, leaving 19 bases between them. CDR3 coding DNA: TGCGCCAGCAGCCAAGAAAGGTCGGGGCCACGAGGGTACGAGCAGTACTTC. Its protein is CASSQERSGPRGYEQYF.

Only a few counts were recorded for this clonotype. The chain recombines TRBV29-1 with TRBJ1-2; tentative D call: TRBD1 (5 bases). V lost 0 bases, J lost 8 bases, and 19 bases lay in between. The germline V gene has CDR1 SQVTM and CDR2 ANQGSEA. This CDR3 spans 15 amino acids. CDR3 sequence reads: CSVEDRVGAEKGYTF. CDR3 DNA sequence: TGCAGCGTTGAAGATCGAGTCGGGGCAGAGAAAGGCTACACCTTC.

The rearrangement joins TRBV9 to TRBJ1-1; D remains ambiguous. The CDR3 is made up of 12 amino acids. V lost 0 bases, J lost 6 bases, and 6 bases lay in between. Germline V gene sequence: CDR1 SGDLS, CDR2 YYNGEE. In nucleotides, the CDR3 is TGTGCCAGCAGCGTAGCTACGTCTGAAGCTTTCTTT. Translation gives CASSVATSEAFF.

This clonotype was counted a few times. J is TRBJ1-4 and V is TRBV7-6; D not resolved. The CDR3 sequence is 13 residues long. Trimming cost V 4 bases and J 8 bases, with 11 bases left between them. Germline-derived CDR1 and CDR2 are SGHVS and FNYEAQ. Here the CDR3 reads CASSSGPREKLFF. CDR3 DNA sequence: TGTGCCAGCAGCTCGGGCCCAAGGGAAAAACTGTTTTTT.

This chain uses TRBV27 with TRBJ2-3; a weak D match, TRBD1 (5 bases). The CDR3 has 14 amino acids. Germline loops: CDR1 MNHEY, CDR2 SMNVEV (reference sequence). V lost 4 bases to trimming and J lost 3 bases, with 11 bases between them. This CDR3 reads CASSSSGMTDTQYF. The CDR3 bases are TGTGCCAGCAGTTCCTCAGGGATGACAGATACGCAGTATTTT.

This clonotype was picked up a small number of times. The chain is built from TRBV5-8 and TRBJ2-1; D unresolved. CDR1 SGHTS and CDR2 YDEGEE come from the germline V gene. Trimming removed 0 bases at V and 7 bases at J, with 8 bases between. The CDR3 is made up of 13 amino acids. The CDR3 DNA follows: TGTGCCAGCAGCTTGGTAAGCTGGAATGAGCAGTTCTTC. Translation: CASSLVSWNEQFF.

This chain uses TRBV12-3 or TRBV12-4 with TRBJ2-7, with D perhaps matching TRBD1 (5 bases). The CDR3 length is 12 residues. The germline V and J ends were trimmed by 2 bases and 12 bases, with 14 bases remaining between them. The CDR3 here is CASSLTDIFRYF. CDR3 sequence (DNA): TGTGCCAGCAGTTTAACGGACATCTTTCGGTACTTC.

V usage is TRBV28 and J usage is TRBJ2-1; D gene ambiguous. CDR3 size: 16 residues. The germline CDR1 and CDR2 sequences are MDHEN and SYDVKM. V gave up 1 base and J gave up 0 bases, with 10 bases separating them. CDR3 sequence: CASSLFRQSSYNEQFF. The DNA of the CDR3 is TGTGCCAGCAGTTTATTCAGGCAGAGCTCCTACAATGAGCAGTTCTTC.

This clonotype was counted a few times. The chain links TRBV7-9 to TRBJ1-2; 7 bases line up with TRBD1. V dropped 5 bases and J dropped 4; count of bases not matched to a gene: 7. Germline V lookup: CDR1 SEHNR, CDR2 FQNEAQ (reference sequence). This CDR3 comprises 14 residues. The CDR3 DNA follows: TGTGCCAGCAGCCCGGGGACAGACTTCTATGGCTACACCTTC. It encodes CASSPGTDFYGYTF.

The rearrangement links TRBV27 to TRBJ1-2, with 9 nucleotides matching TRBD1. Germline trimming cut 1 base from V and 3 bases from J; bases unmatched to any gene: 3. The CDR3 loop spans 15 amino acids. CDR1 MNHEY and CDR2 SMNVEV come from the germline V gene (reference sequence). The CDR3 loop reads CASSLYRGQDYGYTF. The CDR3 DNA reads as TGTGCCAGCAGTTTATACAGGGGGCAGGACTATGGCTACACCTTC.

The V call is TRBV20-1, the J call TRBJ2-1; D is tentatively TRBD1 or TRBD2 (7 bases each). CDR3 length: 14 residues. Trimming removed 7 bases from V and 6 bases from J, with 19 bases in between. CDR1 and CDR2 (germline): DFQATT, SNEGSKA (reference sequence). The CDR3 DNA is TGCAGTGTCCCAAGCAGGGGGGGTAGCAATGAGCAGTTCTTC. Amino acids: CSVPSRGGSNEQFF.